Detailed here is one T cell receptor (beta chain). These data originate in a study of shared clonotypes between healthy human individuals. Assay: immunoSEQ multiplex PCR; the TCRdb copy retains only in-frame clones and omits some. In the table there are 950,000 to 1,200,000 clones, 70% to 85% of which are singletons. There were only Caucasian adults among the donors, and all lived in Nashville, Tennessee. This CDR3 has 13 residues. Trimming took off 8 bases at V and 7 bases at J, with 17 bases between the two ends. Germline values: CDR1 LNHNV, CDR2 YYDKDF (reference sequence). The V and J genes are TRBV15 and TRBJ1-1; D not certain. The sequence derives from a man aged 18 to 30 in good health. Some clones in this sample may be carry-over from other donors' samples. The source material was memory CD4+ T cells from PBMCs. This sample's subset: CD45RA-negative fraction. CDR3 sequence: CATRLGRSFEAFF. CDR3 nucleotide sequence: TGTGCCACCCGACTCGGAAGGAGTTTTGAAGCTTTCTTT.